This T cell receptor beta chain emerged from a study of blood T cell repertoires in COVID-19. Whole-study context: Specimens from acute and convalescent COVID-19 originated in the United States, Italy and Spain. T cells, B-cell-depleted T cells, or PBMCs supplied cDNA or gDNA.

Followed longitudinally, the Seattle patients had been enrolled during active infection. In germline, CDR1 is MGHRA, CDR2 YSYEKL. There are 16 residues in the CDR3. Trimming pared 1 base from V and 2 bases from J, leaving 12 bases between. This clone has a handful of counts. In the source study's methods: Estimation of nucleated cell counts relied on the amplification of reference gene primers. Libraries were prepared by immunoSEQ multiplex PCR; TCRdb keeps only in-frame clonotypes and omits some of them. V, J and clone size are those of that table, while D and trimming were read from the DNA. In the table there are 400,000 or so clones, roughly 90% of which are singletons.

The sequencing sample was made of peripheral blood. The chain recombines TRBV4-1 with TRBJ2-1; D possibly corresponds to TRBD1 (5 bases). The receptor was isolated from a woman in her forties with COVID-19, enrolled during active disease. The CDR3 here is CASSQGGRVTYNEQFF. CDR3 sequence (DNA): TGCGCCAGCAGCCAAGGGGGCAGGGTAACCTACAATGAGCAGTTCTTC.